The clone carrying this TCR beta chain has just a few counts. Peripheral blood genomic DNA, not sorted cells or RNA, was the template. This sample is drawn from a study of T cell repertoires in aging, cancer and after chemotherapy. Overall study context: The whole study produced a dataset of approximately 10 million TCR reads.

The CDR3 sequence is 15 residues long. Germline V gives CDR1 MNHEY, CDR2 SVGEGT. Unmatched junction bases numbered 12, after V lost 6 bases and J lost 8 bases. Multiplex touch-down PCR with TRB-A/B primers amplified rearranged V-D-J TRB sequences. TCRdb recomputed calls from the multiplex PCR reads with MiXCR, one row per CDR3 protein. The repertoire holds over a thousand distinct CDR3 sequences, with about a quarter as singletons. The source is a human donor with a solid tumor. The donor label of this sample is uncertain. The chain combines TRBV6-2 or TRBV6-3 with TRBJ1-2, with TRBD1 matching 10 bases. The sequenced sample consisted of blood. For the CDR3, the DNA is TGTGCCAGCAGGATTCCGGGACAGGGGCCGGGGGGCTACACCTTC. Translation gives CASRIPGQGPGGYTF.